The 8 T cell receptor beta chains in this list originate from one sample, sequenced in a study of technical replicates of blood from several donors. Using immunoSEQ multiplex PCR, the repertoire was profiled, and TCRdb retains in-frame clones only, with some absent. The sample carries about 73,000 clones, roughly 93% recorded once. Sequencing was done on a sample of T cells isolated from PBMCs. The receptors were sampled from a human donor in good health.

The V and J genes are TRBV15 and TRBJ1-3, with 9 bases lining up with TRBD1. The CDR3 is made up of 15 amino acids. Unmatched junction bases numbered 10, after V lost 5 bases and J lost 8 bases. Germline V gene sequence: CDR1 LNHNV, CDR2 YYDKDF (reference sequence). The CDR3: CATSLTSGQGDTIYF. In DNA, the CDR3 is TGTGCCACCAGCCTTACCTCGGGACAGGGAGACACCATATATTTT.

The chain carries TRBV9 and TRBJ1-2; 7 bases are shared with TRBD1. Germline lookup yields CDR1 SGDLS and CDR2 YYNGEE. Trimming removed 3 bases from V and 2 bases from J; junction bases left unmatched: 10. The CDR3 loop spans 16 amino acids. The DNA for the CDR3 is TGTGCCAGCAGCGGGGTAGCCAGGGGGGTAAACTATGGCTACACCTTC. Protein: CASSGVARGVNYGYTF.

The chain recombines TRBV14 with TRBJ1-5; D may be TRBD1 (6 bases). Trimming took off 1 base at V and 8 bases at J, with 9 bases between the two ends. The CDR3 totals 13 residues. Germline V gene lookup returns CDR1 SGHDN and CDR2 FVKESK. The CDR3 coding sequence is TGTGCCAGCAGCCAAGGAAGGGGGAAGCCCCAGCATTTT. The encoded protein is CASSQGRGKPQHF. The full variable domain, rest sourced from reference TRBV14 and TRBJ1-5, is EAGVTQFPSHSVIEKGQTVTLRCDPISGHDNLYWYRRVMGKEIKFLLHFVKESKQDESGMPNNRFLAERTGGTYSTLKVQPAELEDSGVYFCASSQGRGKPQHFGDGTRLSIL.

The chain is built from TRBV25-1 and TRBJ1-2; tentatively, D is TRBD1 (5 bases). The CDR3 sequence is 15 residues long. CDR1 is MGHDK, CDR2 SYGVNS, per germline. Deletions cut 7 bases from V and 4 bases from J, with 19 bases between. The CDR3 region has the DNA TGTGCCAGCACCGAAGGGGTGGGTATCGGCTATGGCTACACCTTC. Translation gives CASTEGVGIGYGYTF.

CDR3 protein: CATSRDLGQGHEQYF. The CDR3 DNA sequence: TGTGCCACCAGCAGAGATCTGGGACAGGGACACGAGCAGTACTTC. V usage is TRBV15 and J usage is TRBJ2-7; 9 bases fit TRBD1. The CDR3 runs 15 residues. After removal of 0 bases from V and 5 bases from J, the junction contained 5 bases not matched to a gene. In germline, CDR1 is LNHNV, CDR2 YYDKDF (reference sequence). Full variable domain (remainder filled in from reference TRBV15 and TRBJ2-7): DAMVIQNPRYQVTQFGKPVTLSCSQTLNHNVMYWYQQKSSQAPKLLFHYYDKDFNNEADTPDNFQSRRPNTSFCFLDIRSPGLGDTAMYLCATSRDLGQGHEQYFGPGTRLTVT.

This chain links TRBV5-6 with TRBJ1-5; D is possibly TRBD1 (6 bases). The CDR3 loop spans 16 amino acids. Germline assignment: CDR1 SGHDT and CDR2 YYEEEE. V lost 2 bases and J 0 bases, leaving 12 bases between the germline ends. Here the CDR3 reads CASSFTGFDSNQPQHF. The CDR3 DNA follows: TGTGCCAGCAGCTTTACAGGGTTCGATAGCAATCAGCCCCAGCATTTT.

This chain joins TRBV7-9 and TRBJ2-1, with 7 bases aligning to TRBD2. Trimming took 3 bases from V and 9 from J; bases not matched to a gene: 20. The germline V gene encodes CDR1 SEHNR and CDR2 FQNEAQ (reference sequence). The CDR3 length is 18 residues. The CDR3 nucleotides read TGTGCCAGCAGCTTTCCGGCCTGGGGCGCGGGAGAGGACGGTGAGCAGTTCTTC. Translating gives CASSFPAWGAGEDGEQFF.

The chain uses TRBV5-1 and TRBJ2-7; the D gene is possibly TRBD1 (6 bases). The V gene lost 6 bases and the J gene lost 5 bases, with 18 bases spanning the gap. Germline assignment: CDR1 SGHRS and CDR2 YFSETQ. There are 14 residues in the CDR3. For the CDR3, the DNA is TGCGCCAGCACACGGGACACCCAACGGGACGAGCAGTACTTC. As protein: CASTRDTQRDEQYF.